The clone carrying this T cell receptor beta chain has at least ten counts. Investigators profiled TCR beta VDJ and CDR3 from genomic DNA template. TCRdb fed the reads into MiXCR, producing one record per CDR3 protein. Seen here are approximately 170,000 distinct CDR3 sequences, around half observed once, and the top ten hold roughly 15%. This specimen comes from a study of CD8+CD57+ T cells in acquired aplastic anemia. The sequencing sample was made of sorted CD4+, CD8+, or CD8+CD57+ T cells (not recorded which) from PBMCs. The source is a human donor in good health, serving as a control.

CDR3 residues: CASSFLGQGAYEQYF. In nucleotides, the CDR3 is TGTGCCAGCAGTTTCCTGGGACAGGGGGCCTACGAGCAGTACTTC. The chain employs TRBV12-3 or TRBV12-4 and TRBJ2-7; the match to TRBD1 covers 11 bases. V gave up 3 bases and J gave up 2 bases; unmatched junction bases: 3. The CDR3 consists of 15 residues.